These 30 T cell receptor beta chains came from one sample sequenced in a study of CD8 T cells in Susac syndrome. With random hexamers, reverse transcription was performed on about 0.45 to 1 ug of RNA. TCRdb passed the immunoSEQ multiplex PCR reads through MiXCR, listing each CDR3 protein once. The sample has 150,000 to 200,000 distinct CDR3 sequences, approximately 93% seen once. Sequences were obtained from CD4+ T cells from PBMCs. Receptors originate from a human donor with multiple sclerosis.

Written as DNA, the CDR3 is TGTGCCAGCAGTTTGAATGCCGGTTATGGGGGGGCCAACGTCCTGACTTTC. This encodes CASSLNAGYGGANVLTF. The V call is TRBV12-3 or TRBV12-4, the J call TRBJ2-6; D is unresolved. There are 17 residues in the CDR3. V lost 3 bases, J lost 4 bases, and 16 bases lay in between.

V gene TRBV5-6 combines with J gene TRBJ2-5; D is possibly TRBD2 (5 bases). This CDR3 spans 13 amino acids. In germline, CDR1 is SGHDT, CDR2 YYEEEE. The V and J ends lost 1 base and 7 bases respectively, with 11 bases between them. Here the CDR3 DNA reads TGTGCCAGCAGCTTGTTGCGGGCTGGGACCCAGTACTTC. Protein sequence: CASSLLRAGTQYF.

In its sample, this clonotype was seen once. The chain uses TRBV19 and TRBJ1-2; 9 nucleotides align to TRBD1. Trimming took 5 bases from V and 4 from J; bases not matched to a gene: 5. The CDR3 consists of 14 residues. Germline CDR1 and CDR2: LNHDA and SQIVND (reference sequence). CDR3 in DNA: TGTGCCAGTAGTTCTCCGGACAGGGGCTATGGCTACACCTTC. It codes for CASSSPDRGYGYTF.

J is TRBJ2-3 and V is TRBV5-1, with unresolved D. The V gene lost 0 bases and the J gene lost 1 base, with 12 bases spanning the gap. CDR3 length: 16 residues. The germline gives CDR1 SGHRS, CDR2 YFSETQ. CDR3 protein: CASSLVFTARTDTQYF. The CDR3 DNA follows: TGCGCCAGCAGCTTGGTTTTTACAGCCCGCACAGATACGCAGTATTTT.

The chain uses TRBV5-1 and TRBJ1-1; D gene ambiguous. The CDR3 is 15 residues long. Germline V CDR1 and CDR2: SGHRS, YFSETQ. V lost 1 base and J 1 base, leaving 11 bases between the germline ends. CDR3 protein: CASSLNPSANTEAFF. CDR3 DNA: TGCGCCAGCAGCTTGAATCCTTCGGCGAACACTGAAGCTTTCTTT.

V and J are TRBV2 and TRBJ2-7; the D is unclear. Between the trimmed V and J ends, which lost 3 bases and 11 bases, there was a span of 17 bases. This CDR3 comprises 13 residues. Germline CDR1 SNHLY, CDR2 FYNNEI. CDR3 DNA sequence: TGTGCCAGCAGTGACCCGGTCCCTTCCGTGGAGTACTTC. This codes for CASSDPVPSVEYF.

This chain connects TRBV28 to TRBJ1-1; 7 bases fit TRBD1. V gave up 5 bases and J gave up 1 base; unmatched junction bases: 7. Germline assignment: CDR1 MDHEN and CDR2 SYDVKM. The CDR3 has 15 residues. The CDR3 reads CASSIPQGRNTEAFF. CDR3 nucleotides: TGTGCCAGCAGTATACCACAGGGGCGGAACACTGAAGCTTTCTTT.

This chain joins TRBV2 and TRBJ2-5; maybe TRBD1 (7 bases). The CDR3 is 13 amino acids. V was clipped by 2 bases and J by 4 bases, with 8 bases between them. The V gene's germline CDR1 is SNHLY and CDR2 FYNNEI. CDR3 amino acids: CASSEQGGETQYF. The CDR3 DNA is TGTGCCAGCAGTGAACAGGGGGGAGAGACCCAGTACTTC.

This clonotype came up once. This chain uses TRBV20-1 with TRBJ2-7, with D hard to call. CDR3 length: 14 amino acids. The germline CDR1 and CDR2 sequences are DFQATT and SNEGSKA (reference sequence). The V gene lost 0 bases and the J gene lost 3 bases, with 12 bases spanning the gap. CDR3 sequence reads: CSARDPRLRYEQYF. The CDR3 coding sequence is TGCAGTGCTAGAGATCCGAGACTCCGCTACGAGCAGTACTTC.

This sequence joins TRBV20-1 and TRBJ2-3; a possible D gene is TRBD2 (5 bases). Germline values: CDR1 DFQATT, CDR2 SNEGSKA (reference sequence). The CDR3 is made up of 11 amino acids. The V end was cut by 4 bases, the J end by 11 bases, with 13 bases between. CDR3 sequence: CSANGLRLQYF. The CDR3, as DNA: TGCAGTGCTAACGGACTCCGTCTGCAGTATTTT.

V gene TRBV4-3 combines with J gene TRBJ1-3, with TRBD1 matching 11 bases. CDR1 is LGHNA, CDR2 YSLEER, per germline. The CDR3 runs 16 residues. V lost 3 bases to trimming and J lost 3 bases; unmatched junction nucleotides: 4. CDR3 loop: CASSQGTGGFGNTIYF. The DNA for the CDR3 is TGCGCCAGCAGCCAGGGGACAGGGGGATTTGGAAACACCATATATTTT.

The chain couples TRBV4-1 to TRBJ2-7; D remains unclear. This CDR3 has 13 residues. Germline CDR1 is MGHRA and CDR2 is YSYEKL. V lost 4 bases and J lost 2, with 9 bases in between. CDR3 nucleotides: TGCGCCAGCAGCCGTCTGGGCGCCTACGAGCAGTACTTC. Encoded protein: CASSRLGAYEQYF.

V is TRBV20-1 and J is TRBJ2-5; possibly TRBD1 for D (6 bases). From germline, CDR1 is DFQATT and CDR2 SNEGSKA (reference sequence). This CDR3 comprises 13 residues. The V and J ends lost 6 bases and 5 bases respectively, with 16 bases between them. CDR3 region: CSAHLQGMETQYF. Written as DNA, the CDR3 is TGCAGTGCCCACCTACAGGGTATGGAGACCCAGTACTTC.

The V call is TRBV9, the J call TRBJ2-3, with D possibly TRBD2 on 6 matching bases. Trimming removed 0 bases at V and 6 bases at J, with 17 bases between. The germline CDR1 and CDR2 sequences are SGDLS and YYNGEE. This CDR3 is 16 amino acids long. The CDR3 sequence is CASSVGYTGAADTQYF. In DNA, the CDR3 is TGTGCCAGCAGCGTAGGGTACACGGGAGCTGCTGATACGCAGTATTTT.

V is TRBV12-3 or TRBV12-4 and J is TRBJ1-4; TRBD1 matches 12 bases. The V and J ends lost 6 bases and 7 bases, in that order; junction bases with no gene match: 3. There are 14 residues in the CDR3. This CDR3 is CASRLGQGAEKLFF. The CDR3 DNA reads as TGTGCCAGCAGGCTGGGACAGGGGGCTGAAAAACTGTTTTTT.

The rearrangement links TRBV12-3 or TRBV12-4 to TRBJ2-7, with a weak D call TRBD2 (6 bases). The V end lost 1 base, the J end lost 2 bases, and 12 bases lay between the germline ends. The CDR3 totals 15 residues. CDR3 amino acids: CASSLEAGITYEQYF. The CDR3, as DNA: TGTGCCAGCAGTTTAGAGGCGGGGATTACCTACGAGCAGTACTTC.

The genes are TRBV5-4 and TRBJ2-2, with 7 bases identical to TRBD2. CDR1 is SGHNT and CDR2 is YYREEE in the germline V gene (reference sequence). Trimming took 1 base from V and 2 from J; bases not matched to a gene: 2. The CDR3 length is 15 residues. The CDR3, as DNA: TGTGCCAGCAGCTTGAGACTAGCCAACACCGGGGAGCTGTTTTTT. Translating gives CASSLRLANTGELFF.

The chain combines TRBV6-1 with TRBJ1-4; 9 positions agree with TRBD1. V shed 5 bases, J shed 6 bases, and the junction held 4 bases outside the gene matches. The CDR3 has 14 residues. CDR1 and CDR2 from the germline V gene are MNHNS and SASEGT. The CDR3 is CASSSRTGDEKLFF. CDR3 DNA: TGTGCCAGCAGTTCCCGGACAGGGGATGAAAAACTGTTTTTT.

The chain has TRBV20-1 and TRBJ2-5; TRBD2 might be the D (5 bases). The germline gives CDR1 DFQATT, CDR2 SNEGSKA (reference sequence). The CDR3 is 15 amino acids. With 3 bases removed from V and 2 bases from J, the gap between germline ends came to 16 bases. CDR3 DNA: TGCAGTGCTAGTCGGATGGGAGATGCGCAAGAGACCCAGTACTTC. This gives the protein CSASRMGDAQETQYF.

The chain couples TRBV24-1 to TRBJ2-2, with 8 bases matching TRBD1. Germline CDR1 reads KGHDR; CDR2 reads SFDVKD. This CDR3 contains 16 residues. After removal of 4 bases from V and 1 base from J, the junction contained 4 bases not matched to a gene. The CDR3 region has the DNA TGTGCCACCAGTGACCTTGGACAGGGGAACACCGGGGAGCTGTTTTTT. Its translation is CATSDLGQGNTGELFF.

The chain recombines TRBV29-1 with TRBJ1-1; D is uncertain. CDR3 length equals 16 residues. Trimming removed 2 bases at V and 1 base at J, with 17 bases between. Germline CDR1 SQVTM, CDR2 ANQGSEA. The DNA for the CDR3 is TGCAGCGTTGAAACGACCCCAGGCCTACCGAACACTGAAGCTTTCTTT. The encoded protein is CSVETTPGLPNTEAFF.

This clonotype was observed a few times. This chain links TRBV5-1 with TRBJ1-2; the D is unclear. The CDR3 runs 13 residues. Trimming took off 4 bases at V and 4 bases at J, with 11 bases between the two ends. Per the germline V gene, CDR1 is SGHRS and CDR2 is YFSETQ. CDR3 bases: TGCGCCAGCAGCCAACAGAGCCTCTATGGCTACACCTTC. This gives the protein CASSQQSLYGYTF. Combining the CDR3 with reference TRBV5-1 and TRBJ1-2 gives the whole variable domain KAGVTQTPRYLIKTRGQQVTLSCSPISGHRSVSWYQQTPGQGLQFLFEYFSETQRNKGNFPGRFSGRQFSNSRSEMNVSTLELGDSALYLCASSQQSLYGYTFGSGTRLTVV.

This chain connects TRBV12-3 or TRBV12-4 to TRBJ2-1; D gene unclear. V lost 2 bases to trimming and J lost 6 bases, with 11 bases between them. The CDR3 sequence is 14 residues long. CDR3 in DNA: TGTGCCAGCAGTTTAAGTGAGGCTTCCAATGAGCAGTTCTTC. Amino acid sequence: CASSLSEASNEQFF.

The chain uses TRBV11-2 and TRBJ2-3; a weak D match, TRBD1 (5 bases). V lost 1 base to trimming and J lost 2 bases, with 19 bases between them. This CDR3 spans 18 amino acids. In germline, CDR1 is SGHAT, CDR2 FQNNGV. CDR3 protein: CASSLGWFVRDTTDTQYF. CDR3 in DNA: TGTGCCAGCAGCTTAGGCTGGTTTGTCAGGGATACCACAGATACGCAGTATTTT.

CDR3 in amino acids: CASSLGAADTQYF. CDR3 DNA: TGTGCCAGCAGCTTGGGTGCGGCAGATACGCAGTATTTT. The chain links TRBV5-4 to TRBJ2-3; no firm D call. CDR3 length: 13 residues. The V gene's germline CDR1 is SGHNT and CDR2 YYREEE (reference sequence). With 0 bases removed from V and 4 bases from J, the gap between germline ends came to 6 bases.

The chain joins TRBV12-3 or TRBV12-4 to TRBJ2-4; weak D call: TRBD2 (5 bases). The CDR3 extends over 15 amino acids. V lost 6 bases and J 0 bases, leaving 12 bases between the germline ends. In nucleotides, the CDR3 is TGTGCCAGCAGGGAACCGGGATTAGCCAAAAACATTCAGTACTTC. This encodes CASREPGLAKNIQYF.

The chain is built from TRBV20-1 and TRBJ1-1, with D tentatively TRBD1 (6 bases). CDR1 and CDR2 (germline): DFQATT, SNEGSKA (reference sequence). The CDR3 is made up of 14 amino acids. Trimming removed 5 bases from V and 5 bases from J, with 18 bases in between. This CDR3 reads CSAGTGVGGTEAFF. CDR3 DNA: TGCAGTGCTGGAACGGGGGTAGGGGGGACTGAAGCTTTCTTT.

The chain carries TRBV29-1 and TRBJ2-5; 11 bases fit TRBD1. The CDR3 totals 13 residues. Trimming took 7 bases from V and 5 from J; bases not matched to a gene: 6. Germline lookup yields CDR1 SQVTM and CDR2 ANQGSEA. CDR3 protein: CSAGTGGLETQYF. CDR3 coding DNA: TGCAGCGCCGGGACAGGGGGTTTGGAGACCCAGTACTTC. Filled out from reference TRBV29-1 and TRBJ2-5, the complete variable domain reads SAVISQKPSRDICQRGTSLTIQCQVDSQVTMMFWYRQQPGQSLTLIATANQGSEATYESGFVIDKFPISRPNLTFSTLTVSNMSPEDSSIYLCSAGTGGLETQYFGPGTRLLVL.

This clonotype was detected only once. This chain connects TRBV5-1 to TRBJ2-3, with D possibly matching TRBD2 (5 bases). V was trimmed by 4 bases and J by 4 bases, leaving 16 bases between them. CDR1 is SGHRS, CDR2 YFSETQ, per germline. This CDR3 is built from 15 residues. In DNA, the CDR3 is TGCGCCAGCAGCCCTCAAGGGAGCGGAGCAGATACGCAGTATTTT. As protein: CASSPQGSGADTQYF.

The V gene is TRBV9, the J gene TRBJ2-1, with 9 bases identical to TRBD2. J lost 4 bases, V lost 3 bases, and 5 bases had no gene match. The length of the CDR3 is 15 residues. Germline CDR1 and CDR2: SGDLS and YYNGEE. CDR3 sequence reads: CASSGLAGIYNEQFF. The CDR3 DNA follows: TGTGCCAGCAGCGGGCTAGCGGGAATATACAATGAGCAGTTCTTC.